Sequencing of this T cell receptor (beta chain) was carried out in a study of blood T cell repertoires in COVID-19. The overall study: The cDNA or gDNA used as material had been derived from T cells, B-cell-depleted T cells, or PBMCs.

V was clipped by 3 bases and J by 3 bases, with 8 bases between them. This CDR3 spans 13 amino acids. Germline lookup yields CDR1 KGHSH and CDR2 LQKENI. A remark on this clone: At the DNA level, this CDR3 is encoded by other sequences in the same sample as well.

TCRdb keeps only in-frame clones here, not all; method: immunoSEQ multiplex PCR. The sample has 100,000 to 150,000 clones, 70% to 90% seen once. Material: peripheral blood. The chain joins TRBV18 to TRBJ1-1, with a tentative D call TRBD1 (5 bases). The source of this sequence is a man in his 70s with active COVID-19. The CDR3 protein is CASSPSGDTEAFF. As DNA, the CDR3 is TGTGCCAGCTCACCCTCGGGGGACACTGAAGCTTTCTTT.